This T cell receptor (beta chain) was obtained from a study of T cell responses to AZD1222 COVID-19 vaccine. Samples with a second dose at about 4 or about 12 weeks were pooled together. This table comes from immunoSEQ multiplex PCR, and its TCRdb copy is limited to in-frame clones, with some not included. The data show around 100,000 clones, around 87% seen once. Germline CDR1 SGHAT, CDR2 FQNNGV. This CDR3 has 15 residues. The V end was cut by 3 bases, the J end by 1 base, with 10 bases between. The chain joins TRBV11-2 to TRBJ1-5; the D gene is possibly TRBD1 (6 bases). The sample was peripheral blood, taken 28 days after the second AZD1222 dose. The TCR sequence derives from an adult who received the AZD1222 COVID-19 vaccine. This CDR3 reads CASSFRGRSNQPQHF. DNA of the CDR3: TGTGCCAGCAGCTTCAGGGGAAGGAGCAATCAGCCCCAGCATTTT.